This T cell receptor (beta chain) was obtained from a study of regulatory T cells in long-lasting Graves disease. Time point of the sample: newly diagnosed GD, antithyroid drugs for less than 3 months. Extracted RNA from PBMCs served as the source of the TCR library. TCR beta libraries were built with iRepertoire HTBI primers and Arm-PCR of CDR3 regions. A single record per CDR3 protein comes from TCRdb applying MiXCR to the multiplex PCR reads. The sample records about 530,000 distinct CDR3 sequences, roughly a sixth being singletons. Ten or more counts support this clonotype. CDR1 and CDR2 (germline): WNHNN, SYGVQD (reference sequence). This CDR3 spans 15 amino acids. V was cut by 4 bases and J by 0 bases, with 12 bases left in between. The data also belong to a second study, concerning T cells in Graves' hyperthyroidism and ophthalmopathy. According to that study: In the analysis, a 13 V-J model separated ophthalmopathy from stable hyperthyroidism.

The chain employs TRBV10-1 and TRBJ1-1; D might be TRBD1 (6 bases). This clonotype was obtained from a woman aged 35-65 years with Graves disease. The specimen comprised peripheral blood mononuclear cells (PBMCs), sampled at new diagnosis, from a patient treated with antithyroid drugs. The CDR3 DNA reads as TGCGCCAGCAGTGGGGGACATCCTATGAACACTGAAGCTTTCTTT. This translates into CASSGGHPMNTEAFF.